This TCR beta chain was identified in a study of cytomegalovirus exposure and HLA in healthy donors. Study conclusions and caveats: The listing of fewer than 200 TCR beta chains classed them as cytomegalovirus-associated.

Data came from immunoSEQ multiplex PCR; TCRdb stores just in-frame clones and leaves some out. The sample carries over 130,000 clones, around 84% recorded once. The CDR3 loop spans 12 amino acids. V shed 5 bases and J shed 3 bases, with 11 bases lying between them. Germline CDR1 reads SQVTM; CDR2 reads ANQGSEA. In the case of this clone: Its antigen is currently unknown.

The sequence came from a man younger than 35 in good health and CMV-seropositive. Sequencing was performed on PBMCs. This sequence joins TRBV29-1 and TRBJ2-7; D uncertain. CDR3 protein: CSVLSDLYEQYF. CDR3 sequence (DNA): TGCAGCGTTCTTAGTGATCTCTACGAGCAGTACTTC.